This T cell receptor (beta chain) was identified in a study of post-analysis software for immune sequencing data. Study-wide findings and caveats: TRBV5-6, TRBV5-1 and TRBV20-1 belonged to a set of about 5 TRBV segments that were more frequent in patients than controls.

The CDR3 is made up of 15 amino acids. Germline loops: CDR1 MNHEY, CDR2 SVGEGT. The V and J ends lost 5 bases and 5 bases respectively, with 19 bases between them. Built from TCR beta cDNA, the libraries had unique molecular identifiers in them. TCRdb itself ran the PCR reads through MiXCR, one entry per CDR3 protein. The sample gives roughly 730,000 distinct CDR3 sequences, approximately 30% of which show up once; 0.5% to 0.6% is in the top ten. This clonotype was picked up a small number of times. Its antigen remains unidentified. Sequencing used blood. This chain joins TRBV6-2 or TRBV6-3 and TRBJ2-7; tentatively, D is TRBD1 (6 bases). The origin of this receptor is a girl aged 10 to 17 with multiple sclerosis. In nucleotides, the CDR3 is TGTGCCAGCAGTCGAATGGGGGCGAGGAGCCACGAGCAGTACTTC. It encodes CASSRMGARSHEQYF.